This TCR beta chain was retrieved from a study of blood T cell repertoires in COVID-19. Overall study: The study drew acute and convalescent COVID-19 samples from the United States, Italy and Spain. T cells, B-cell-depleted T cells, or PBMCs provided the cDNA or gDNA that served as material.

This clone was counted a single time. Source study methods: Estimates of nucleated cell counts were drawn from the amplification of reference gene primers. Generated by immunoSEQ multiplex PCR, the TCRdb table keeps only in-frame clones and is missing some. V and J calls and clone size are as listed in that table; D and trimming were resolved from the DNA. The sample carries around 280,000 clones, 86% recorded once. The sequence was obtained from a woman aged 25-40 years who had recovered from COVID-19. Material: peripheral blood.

The CDR3 bases are TGTGCCAGCAGTAACCGGGGGGACACTGAAGCTTTCTTT. Translated, it gives CASSNRGDTEAFF. The gene calls are TRBV6-5 and TRBJ1-1, with D perhaps TRBD1 (5 bases). This CDR3 region has 13 residues. CDR1 MNHEY and CDR2 SVGAGI come from the germline V gene. V was trimmed by 5 bases and J by 3 bases, leaving 10 bases between them.